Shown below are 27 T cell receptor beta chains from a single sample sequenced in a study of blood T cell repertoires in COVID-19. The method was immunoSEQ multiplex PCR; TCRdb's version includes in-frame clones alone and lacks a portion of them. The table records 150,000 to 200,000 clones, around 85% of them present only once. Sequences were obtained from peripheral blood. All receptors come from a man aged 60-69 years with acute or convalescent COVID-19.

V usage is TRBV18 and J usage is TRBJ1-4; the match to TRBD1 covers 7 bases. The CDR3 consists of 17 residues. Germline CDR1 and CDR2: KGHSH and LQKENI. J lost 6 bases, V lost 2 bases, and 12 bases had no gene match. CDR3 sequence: CASSPKPHTGEDEKLFF. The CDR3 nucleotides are TGTGCCAGCTCACCAAAGCCCCATACAGGGGAGGATGAAAAACTGTTTTTT.

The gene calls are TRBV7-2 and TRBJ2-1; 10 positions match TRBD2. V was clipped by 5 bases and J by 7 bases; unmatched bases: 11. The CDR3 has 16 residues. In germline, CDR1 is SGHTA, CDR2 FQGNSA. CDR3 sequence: CASSNLAGAGGNEQFF. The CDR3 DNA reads TGTGCCAGCAGCAACCTAGCGGGAGCCGGGGGAAATGAGCAGTTCTTC.

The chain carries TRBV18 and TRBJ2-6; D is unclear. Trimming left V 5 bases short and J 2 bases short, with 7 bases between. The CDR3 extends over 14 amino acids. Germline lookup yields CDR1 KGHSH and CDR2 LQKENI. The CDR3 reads CASSIITGANVLTF. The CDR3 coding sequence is TGTGCCAGCTCAATAATAACTGGGGCCAACGTCCTGACTTTC.

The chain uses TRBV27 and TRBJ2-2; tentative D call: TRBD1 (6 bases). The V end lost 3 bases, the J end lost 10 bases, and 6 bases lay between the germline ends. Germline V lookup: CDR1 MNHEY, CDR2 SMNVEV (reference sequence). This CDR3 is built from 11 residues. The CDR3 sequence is CASSLGAELFF. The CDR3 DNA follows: TGTGCCAGCAGTTTGGGGGCGGAGCTGTTTTTT.

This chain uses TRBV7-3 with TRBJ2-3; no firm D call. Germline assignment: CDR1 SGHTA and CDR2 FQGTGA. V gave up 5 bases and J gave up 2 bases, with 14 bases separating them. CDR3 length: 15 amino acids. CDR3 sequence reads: CASSPTGSSTDTQYF. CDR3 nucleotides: TGTGCCAGCAGCCCGACTGGGTCATCCACAGATACGCAGTATTTT.

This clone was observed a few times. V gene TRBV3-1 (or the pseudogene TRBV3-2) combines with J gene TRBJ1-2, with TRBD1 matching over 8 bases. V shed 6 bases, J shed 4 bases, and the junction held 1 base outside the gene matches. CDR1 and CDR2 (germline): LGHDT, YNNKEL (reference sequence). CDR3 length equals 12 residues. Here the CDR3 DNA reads TGTGCCAGCAGTGGACAGGGCTATGGCTACACCTTC. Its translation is CASSGQGYGYTF.

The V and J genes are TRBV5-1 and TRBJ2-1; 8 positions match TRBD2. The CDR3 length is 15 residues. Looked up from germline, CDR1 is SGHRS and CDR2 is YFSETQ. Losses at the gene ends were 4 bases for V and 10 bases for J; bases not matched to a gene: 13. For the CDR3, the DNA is TGCGCCAGCAGCCCCCCCGGGAGGGCCCTCCTCGAGCAGTTCTTC. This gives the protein CASSPPGRALLEQFF.

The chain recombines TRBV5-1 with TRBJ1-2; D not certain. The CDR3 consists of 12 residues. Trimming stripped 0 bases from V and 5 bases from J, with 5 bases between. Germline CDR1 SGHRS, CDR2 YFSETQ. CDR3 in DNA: TGCGCCAGCAGCTTGGGAGGGTATGGCTACACCTTC. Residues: CASSLGGYGYTF.

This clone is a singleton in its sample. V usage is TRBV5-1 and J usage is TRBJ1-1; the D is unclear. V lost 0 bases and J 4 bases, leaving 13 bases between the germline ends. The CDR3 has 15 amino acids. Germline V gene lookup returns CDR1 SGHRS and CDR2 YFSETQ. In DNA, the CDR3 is TGCGCCAGCAGCTTGGTGAGTGGGAGGAGCACTGAAGCTTTCTTT. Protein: CASSLVSGRSTEAFF. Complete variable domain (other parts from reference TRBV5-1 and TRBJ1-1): KAGVTQTPRYLIKTRGQQVTLSCSPISGHRSVSWYQQTPGQGLQFLFEYFSETQRNKGNFPGRFSGRQFSNSRSEMNVSTLELGDSALYLCASSLVSGRSTEAFFGQGTRLTVV.

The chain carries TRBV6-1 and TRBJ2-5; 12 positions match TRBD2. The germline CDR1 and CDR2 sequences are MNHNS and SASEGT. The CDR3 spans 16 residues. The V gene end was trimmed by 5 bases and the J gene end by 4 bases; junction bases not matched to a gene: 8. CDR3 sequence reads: CASSKGLAGRGETQYF. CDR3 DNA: TGTGCCAGCAGTAAAGGACTAGCGGGACGGGGAGAGACCCAGTACTTC.

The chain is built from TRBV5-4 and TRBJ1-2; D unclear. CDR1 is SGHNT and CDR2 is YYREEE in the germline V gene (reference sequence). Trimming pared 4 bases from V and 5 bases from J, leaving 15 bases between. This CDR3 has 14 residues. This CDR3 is CASSLGLEVYGYTF. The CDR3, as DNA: TGTGCCAGCAGCCTGGGTCTGGAGGTGTATGGCTACACCTTC.

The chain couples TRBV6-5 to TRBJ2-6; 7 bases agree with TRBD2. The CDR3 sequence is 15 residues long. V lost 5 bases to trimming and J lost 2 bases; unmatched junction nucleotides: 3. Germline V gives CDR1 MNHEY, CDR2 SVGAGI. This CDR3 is CASSPTSAGANVLTF. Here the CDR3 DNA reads TGTGCCAGCAGTCCAACTAGCGCTGGGGCCAACGTCCTGACTTTC.

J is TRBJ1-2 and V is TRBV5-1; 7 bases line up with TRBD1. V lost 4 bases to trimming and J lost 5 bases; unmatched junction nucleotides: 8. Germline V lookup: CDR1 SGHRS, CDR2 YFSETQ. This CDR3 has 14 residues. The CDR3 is CASSRTGDSYGYTF. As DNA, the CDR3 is TGCGCCAGCAGCAGGACAGGAGATAGTTATGGCTACACCTTC.

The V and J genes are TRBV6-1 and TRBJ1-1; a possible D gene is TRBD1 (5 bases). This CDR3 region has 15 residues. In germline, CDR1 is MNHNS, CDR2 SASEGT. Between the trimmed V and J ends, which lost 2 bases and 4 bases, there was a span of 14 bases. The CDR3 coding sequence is TGTGCCAGCAGTGAATTAGGGGTGGTCGGCACTGAAGCTTTCTTT. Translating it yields CASSELGVVGTEAFF.

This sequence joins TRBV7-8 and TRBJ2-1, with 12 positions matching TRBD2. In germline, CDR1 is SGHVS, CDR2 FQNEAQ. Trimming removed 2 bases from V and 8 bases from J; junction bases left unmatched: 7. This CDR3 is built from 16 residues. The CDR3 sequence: CASSLTSLAGGYEQFF. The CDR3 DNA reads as TGTGCCAGCAGCTTAACTTCCCTAGCGGGAGGGTATGAGCAGTTCTTC.

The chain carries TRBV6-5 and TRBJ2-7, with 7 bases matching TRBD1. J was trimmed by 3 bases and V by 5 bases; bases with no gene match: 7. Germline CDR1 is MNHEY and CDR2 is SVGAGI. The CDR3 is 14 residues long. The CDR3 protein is CASSRQGLDYEQYF. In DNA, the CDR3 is TGTGCCAGCAGTCGACAGGGTCTGGACTACGAGCAGTACTTC.

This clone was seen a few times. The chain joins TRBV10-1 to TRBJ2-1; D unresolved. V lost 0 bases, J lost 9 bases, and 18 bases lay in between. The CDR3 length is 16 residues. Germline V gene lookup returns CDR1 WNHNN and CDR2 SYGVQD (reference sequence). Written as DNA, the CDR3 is TGCGCCAGCAGTGAGTCTAAAACGAGGCCCATGGGTGAGCAGTTCTTC. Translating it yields CASSESKTRPMGEQFF.

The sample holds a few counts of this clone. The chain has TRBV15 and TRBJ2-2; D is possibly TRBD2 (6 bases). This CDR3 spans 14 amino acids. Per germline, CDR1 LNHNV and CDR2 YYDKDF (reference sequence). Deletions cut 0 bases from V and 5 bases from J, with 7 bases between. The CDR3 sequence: CATSRDAGTGELFF. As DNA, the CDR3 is TGTGCCACCAGCAGAGATGCGGGAACCGGGGAGCTGTTTTTT.

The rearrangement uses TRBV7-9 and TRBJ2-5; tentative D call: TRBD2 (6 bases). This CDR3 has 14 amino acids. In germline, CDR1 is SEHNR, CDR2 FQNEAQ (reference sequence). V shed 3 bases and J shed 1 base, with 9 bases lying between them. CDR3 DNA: TGTGCCAGCAGCTTCCATAGCGGCCAAGAGACCCAGTACTTC. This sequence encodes CASSFHSGQETQYF.

The CDR3 DNA is TGTGCCACCGCGAACCGAGGGACAGCAAATCAGCCCCAGCATTTT. Translation: CATANRGTANQPQHF. This sequence joins TRBV6-5 and TRBJ1-5, with 7 positions matching TRBD1. V dropped 10 bases and J dropped 4; count of bases not matched to a gene: 13. From germline, CDR1 is MNHEY and CDR2 SVGAGI. The CDR3 sequence is 15 residues long.

The CDR3 DNA follows: TGTGCCAGCGTCGTGGCGTACGGAACTAACACAGATACGCAGTATTTT. Translation: CASVVAYGTNTDTQYF. The chain has TRBV7-6 and TRBJ2-3, with D unresolved. The CDR3 sequence is 16 residues long. V shed 8 bases and J shed 2 bases, with 20 bases lying between them. Germline values: CDR1 SGHVS, CDR2 FNYEAQ.

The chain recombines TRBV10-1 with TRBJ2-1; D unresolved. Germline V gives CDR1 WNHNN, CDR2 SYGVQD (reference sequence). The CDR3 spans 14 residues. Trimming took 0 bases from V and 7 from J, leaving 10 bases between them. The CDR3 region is CASSESLGANEQFF. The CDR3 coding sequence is TGCGCCAGCAGTGAGTCCCTGGGCGCAAATGAGCAGTTCTTC.

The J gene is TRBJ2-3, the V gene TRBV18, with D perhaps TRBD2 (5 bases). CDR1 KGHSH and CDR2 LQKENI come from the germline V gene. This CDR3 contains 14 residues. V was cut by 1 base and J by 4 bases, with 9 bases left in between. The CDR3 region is CASSPLGAADTQYF. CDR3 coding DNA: TGTGCCAGCTCACCACTCGGAGCGGCAGATACGCAGTATTTT.

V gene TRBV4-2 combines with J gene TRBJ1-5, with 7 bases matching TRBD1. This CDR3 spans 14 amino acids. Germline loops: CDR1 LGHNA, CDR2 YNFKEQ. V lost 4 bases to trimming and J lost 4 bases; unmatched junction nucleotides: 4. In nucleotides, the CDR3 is TGTGCCAGCAGCCCCCGGGACAGAAATCAGCCCCAGCATTTT. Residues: CASSPRDRNQPQHF.

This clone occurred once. The CDR3: CASTDRTNSPLHF. The CDR3 DNA follows: TGTGCCAGTACCGACAGGACAAATTCACCCCTCCACTTT. This chain uses TRBV19 with TRBJ1-6, with TRBD1 as a possible D gene (6 bases). V was shortened by 7 bases and J by 7 bases, with 11 bases between the two germline ends. CDR1 and CDR2 (germline): LNHDA, SQIVND (reference sequence). The CDR3 loop spans 13 amino acids.

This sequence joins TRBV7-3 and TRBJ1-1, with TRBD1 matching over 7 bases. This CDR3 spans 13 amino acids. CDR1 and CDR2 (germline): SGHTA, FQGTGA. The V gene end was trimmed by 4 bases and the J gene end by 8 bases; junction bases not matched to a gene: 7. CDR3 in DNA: TGTGCCAGCAGCTGGGATCCGGGACAGGAAGCTTTCTTT. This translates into CASSWDPGQEAFF. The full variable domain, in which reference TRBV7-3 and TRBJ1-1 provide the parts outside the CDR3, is GAGVSQTPSNKVTEKGKYVELRCDPISGHTALYWYRQSLGQGPEFLIYFQGTGAADDSGLPNDRFFAVRPEGSVSTLKIQRTERGDSAVYLCASSWDPGQEAFFGQGTRLTVV.

CDR3 region: CASSTSSRPGLGQYF. CDR3 DNA sequence: TGTGCCAGCAGTACATCTTCCAGGCCCGGTTTGGGGCAGTACTTC. The chain links TRBV6-5 to TRBJ2-7; D remains unclear. CDR3 length: 15 residues. Deletions cut 5 bases from V and 9 bases from J, with 23 bases between. CDR1 and CDR2 (germline): MNHEY, SVGAGI.